This TCR beta chain was documented in a study of cytomegalovirus exposure and HLA in healthy donors. Study-level information: From about 179 million T cells, an earlier analysis saw roughly 100 million unique TCR beta sequences.

The primer mix had 60 Vbeta and 13 Jbeta primers. This table comes from immunoSEQ multiplex PCR, and its TCRdb copy is limited to in-frame clones, with some not included. The table records tens of thousands of clones, 73% of them present only once. General study findings and limits: Previous analysis showed most TCR beta V segments were productive about 87% or about 30% of the time.

This clone was detected only a few times. Its antigen is undetermined. The TCR sequence derives from a man aged 50 to 59 in good health and CMV-seronegative. The source material was PBMCs.

CDR3: CASNPGLATDTQYF. CDR3 nucleotides: TGTGCCAGCAATCCGGGACTAGCAACCGATACGCAGTATTTT. V and J are TRBV6-1 and TRBJ2-3; 9 nucleotides match TRBD2. Per germline, CDR1 MNHNS and CDR2 SASEGT. This CDR3 spans 14 amino acids. After removal of 7 bases from V and 6 bases from J, the junction contained 8 bases not matched to a gene.